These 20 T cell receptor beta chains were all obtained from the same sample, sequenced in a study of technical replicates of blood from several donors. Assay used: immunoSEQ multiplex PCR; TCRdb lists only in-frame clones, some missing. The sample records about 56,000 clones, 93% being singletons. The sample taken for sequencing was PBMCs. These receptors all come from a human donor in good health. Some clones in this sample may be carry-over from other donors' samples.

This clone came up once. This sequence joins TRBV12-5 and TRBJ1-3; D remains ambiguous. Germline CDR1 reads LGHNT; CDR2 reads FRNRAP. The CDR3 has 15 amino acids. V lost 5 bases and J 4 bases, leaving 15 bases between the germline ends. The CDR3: CASGPSGSGGNTIYF. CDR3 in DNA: TGTGCTAGTGGTCCCTCAGGTTCAGGCGGAAACACCATATATTTT. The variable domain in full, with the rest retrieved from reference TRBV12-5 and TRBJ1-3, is DARVTQTPRHKVTEMGQEVTMRCQPILGHNTVFWYRQTMMQGLELLAYFRNRAPLDDSGMPKDRFSAEMPDATLATLKIQPSEPRDSAVYFCASGPSGSGGNTIYFGEGSWLTVV.

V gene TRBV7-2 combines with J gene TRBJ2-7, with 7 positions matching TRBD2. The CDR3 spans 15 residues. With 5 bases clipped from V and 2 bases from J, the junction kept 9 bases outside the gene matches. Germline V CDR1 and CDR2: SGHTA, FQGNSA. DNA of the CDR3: TGTGCCAGCAGCCCGCGACTAGCCGCAACCTACGAGCAGTACTTC. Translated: CASSPRLAATYEQYF.

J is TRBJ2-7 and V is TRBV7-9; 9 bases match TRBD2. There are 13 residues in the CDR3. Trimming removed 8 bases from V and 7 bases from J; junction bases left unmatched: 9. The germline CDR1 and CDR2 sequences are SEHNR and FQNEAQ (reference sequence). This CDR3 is CASSGGRAGEQYF. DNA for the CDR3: TGTGCCAGCTCGGGCGGGAGGGCTGGAGAGCAGTACTTC.

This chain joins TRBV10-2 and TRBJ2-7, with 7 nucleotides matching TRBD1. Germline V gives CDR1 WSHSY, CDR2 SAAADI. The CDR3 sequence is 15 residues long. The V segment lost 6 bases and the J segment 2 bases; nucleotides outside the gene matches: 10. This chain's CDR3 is CASSPPDRLPYEQYF. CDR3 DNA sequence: TGCGCCAGCAGCCCCCCGGACAGGCTACCCTACGAGCAGTACTTC.

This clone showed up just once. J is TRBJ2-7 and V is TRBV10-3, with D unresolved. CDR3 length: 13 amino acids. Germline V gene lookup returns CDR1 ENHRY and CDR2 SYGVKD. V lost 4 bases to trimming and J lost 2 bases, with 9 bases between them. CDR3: CAISAGPTYEQYF. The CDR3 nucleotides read TGTGCCATCAGTGCGGGTCCCACCTACGAGCAGTACTTC.

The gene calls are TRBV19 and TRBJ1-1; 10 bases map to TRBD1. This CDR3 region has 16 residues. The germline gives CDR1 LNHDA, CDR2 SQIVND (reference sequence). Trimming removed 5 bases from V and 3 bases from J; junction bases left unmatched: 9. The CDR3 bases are TGTGCCAGTAGTCCCCGGACAGGGGGAGTTTACACTGAAGCTTTCTTT. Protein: CASSPRTGGVYTEAFF.

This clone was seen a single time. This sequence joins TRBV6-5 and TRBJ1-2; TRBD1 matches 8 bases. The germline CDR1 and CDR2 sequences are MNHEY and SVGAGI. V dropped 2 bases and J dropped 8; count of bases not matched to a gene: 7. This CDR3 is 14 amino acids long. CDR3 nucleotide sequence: TGTGCCAGCAGTTACGGTCGCAGGGGGCTAGGCTACACCTTC. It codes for CASSYGRRGLGYTF.

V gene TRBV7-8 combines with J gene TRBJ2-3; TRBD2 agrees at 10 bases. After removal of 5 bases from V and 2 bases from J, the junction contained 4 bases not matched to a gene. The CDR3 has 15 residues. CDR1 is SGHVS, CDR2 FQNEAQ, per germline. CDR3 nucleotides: TGTGCCAGCAGCCAGGGACTAGCGATCACAGATACGCAGTATTTT. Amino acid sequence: CASSQGLAITDTQYF.

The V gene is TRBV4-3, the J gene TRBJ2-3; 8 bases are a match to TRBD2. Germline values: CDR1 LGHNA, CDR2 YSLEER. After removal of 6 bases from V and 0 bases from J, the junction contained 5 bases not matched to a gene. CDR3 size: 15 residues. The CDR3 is CASSQSGSSTDTQYF. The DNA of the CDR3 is TGCGCCAGCAGTCAAAGCGGGAGCAGCACAGATACGCAGTATTTT.

The CDR3 is CASSQDHRGGEKLFF. CDR3 DNA sequence: TGCGCCAGCAGCCAAGATCACAGGGGAGGTGAAAAACTGTTTTTT. The rearrangement links TRBV4-3 to TRBJ1-4; TRBD1 agrees at 7 bases. This CDR3 comprises 15 residues. Unmatched junction bases numbered 5, after V lost 0 bases and J lost 7 bases. Germline lookup yields CDR1 LGHNA and CDR2 YSLEER.

The CDR3 is CAWSVGLAGRKETQYF. CDR3 DNA: TGTGCCTGGAGTGTAGGACTAGCGGGCCGGAAAGAGACCCAGTACTTC. This chain connects TRBV30 to TRBJ2-5, with 11 bases that match TRBD2. The trim removed 0 bases at V and 3 bases at J, leaving 6 bases unmatched. This CDR3 spans 16 amino acids. CDR1 and CDR2 from the germline V gene are GTSNPN and SVGIG (reference sequence).

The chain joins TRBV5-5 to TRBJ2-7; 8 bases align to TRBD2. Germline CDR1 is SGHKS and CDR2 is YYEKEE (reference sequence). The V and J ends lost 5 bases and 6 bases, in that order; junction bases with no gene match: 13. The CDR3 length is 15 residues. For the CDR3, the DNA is TGTGCCAGCAGGACGATGTCGGGAGGGAGTGGCGAGCAGTACTTC. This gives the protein CASRTMSGGSGEQYF.

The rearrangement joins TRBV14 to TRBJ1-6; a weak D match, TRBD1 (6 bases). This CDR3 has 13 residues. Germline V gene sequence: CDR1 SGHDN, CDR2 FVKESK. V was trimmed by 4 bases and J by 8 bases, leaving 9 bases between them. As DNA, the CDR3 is TGTGCCAGCAGCCTCAACAGGGATTCACCCCTCCACTTT. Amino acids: CASSLNRDSPLHF.

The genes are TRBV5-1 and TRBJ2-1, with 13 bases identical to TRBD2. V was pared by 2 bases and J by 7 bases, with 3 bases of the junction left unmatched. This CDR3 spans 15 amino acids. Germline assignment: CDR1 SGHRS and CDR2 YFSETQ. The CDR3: CASSFGLAGVNEQFF. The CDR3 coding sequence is TGCGCCAGCAGCTTTGGACTAGCGGGGGTAAATGAGCAGTTCTTC.

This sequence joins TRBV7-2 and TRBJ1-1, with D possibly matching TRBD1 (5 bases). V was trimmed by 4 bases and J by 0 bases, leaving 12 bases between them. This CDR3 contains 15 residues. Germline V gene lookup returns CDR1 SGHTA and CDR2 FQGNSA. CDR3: CASSYLGPMNTEAFF. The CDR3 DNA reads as TGTGCCAGCAGCTATTTGGGGCCGATGAACACTGAAGCTTTCTTT.

The CDR3 coding sequence is TGTGCCTGGGGGGGAGCAGGAGACAATGAGCAGTTCTTC. Its translation: CAWGGAGDNEQFF. This chain connects TRBV28 to TRBJ2-1, with 7 bases lining up with TRBD2. V lost 11 bases, J lost 5 bases, and 9 bases stayed unmatched. The germline gives CDR1 MDHEN, CDR2 SYDVKM. The CDR3 extends over 13 amino acids.

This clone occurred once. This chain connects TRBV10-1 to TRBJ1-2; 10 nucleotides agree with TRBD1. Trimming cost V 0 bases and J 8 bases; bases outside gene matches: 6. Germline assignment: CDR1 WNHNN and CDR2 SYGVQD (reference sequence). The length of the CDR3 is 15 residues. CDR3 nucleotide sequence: TGCGCCAGCAGTGAGTCGACAGGGGGCGGGAAAGGCTACACCTTC. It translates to CASSESTGGGKGYTF.

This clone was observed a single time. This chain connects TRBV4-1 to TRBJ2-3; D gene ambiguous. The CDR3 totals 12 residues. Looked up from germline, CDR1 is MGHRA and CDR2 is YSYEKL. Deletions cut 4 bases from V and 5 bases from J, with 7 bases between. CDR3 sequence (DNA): TGCGCCAGCAGCCTCCCGGGAGATACGCAGTATTTT. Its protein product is CASSLPGDTQYF.

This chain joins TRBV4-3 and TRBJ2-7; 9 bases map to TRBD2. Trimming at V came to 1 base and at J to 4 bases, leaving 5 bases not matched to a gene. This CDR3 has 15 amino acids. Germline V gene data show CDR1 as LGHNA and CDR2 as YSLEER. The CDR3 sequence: CASSQGAGGVYEQYF. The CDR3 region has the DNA TGCGCCAGCAGCCAAGGAGCGGGGGGCGTATACGAGCAGTACTTC.

The chain's CDR3 is CSARQGRQQGDTQYF. CDR3 DNA sequence: TGCAGCGCCAGACAGGGGCGCCAGCAGGGGGATACGCAGTATTTT. The chain carries TRBV29-1 and TRBJ2-3; 8 positions match TRBD1. Germline loops: CDR1 SQVTM, CDR2 ANQGSEA. The junction had 15 bases not matched to a gene; V was cut back by 7 bases and J by 6 bases. This CDR3 is built from 15 residues.